The next 23 T cell receptor beta chains were all read from a single sample in a study of blood T cell repertoires in COVID-19. TCRdb's copy holds only in-frame clones and misses some; the assay was immunoSEQ multiplex PCR. The sample holds 75,000 to 90,000 clones, roughly 88% seen once. Sequenced input: peripheral blood. The receptors stem from a man older than 75 with acute or convalescent COVID-19.

The chain has TRBV2 and TRBJ2-1; D gene ambiguous. V was shortened by 5 bases and J by 3 bases, with 8 bases between the two germline ends. This CDR3 spans 13 amino acids. Germline V gene sequence: CDR1 SNHLY, CDR2 FYNNEI. The CDR3 protein is CASSKILYNEQFF. CDR3 sequence (DNA): TGTGCCAGCAGTAAAATACTCTACAATGAGCAGTTCTTC.

This sequence joins TRBV10-3 and TRBJ2-7; TRBD1 agrees at 7 bases. Germline-derived CDR1 and CDR2 are ENHRY and SYGVKD. The CDR3 runs to 13 residues. V was clipped by 5 bases and J by 3 bases; unmatched bases: 4. The DNA for the CDR3 is TGTGCCATCAGTAGGGACAGAGACTACGAGCAGTACTTC. This sequence encodes CAISRDRDYEQYF.

V usage is TRBV6-1 and J usage is TRBJ1-5; 12 nucleotides align to TRBD1. Losses at the gene ends were 4 bases for V and 6 bases for J; bases not matched to a gene: 7. Looked up from germline, CDR1 is MNHNS and CDR2 is SASEGT. The CDR3 consists of 16 residues. The CDR3 region is CASSVGTGGTTQPQHF. For the CDR3, the DNA is TGTGCCAGCAGTGTTGGGACAGGGGGCACCACTCAGCCCCAGCATTTT.

The chain recombines TRBV9 with TRBJ1-1; no definite D call. The germline V gene has CDR1 SGDLS and CDR2 YYNGEE. The CDR3 runs to 14 residues. The V gene lost 3 bases and the J gene lost 1 base, with 10 bases spanning the gap. The CDR3 sequence: CASSAFGTNTEAFF. The CDR3 DNA reads TGTGCCAGCAGCGCGTTTGGCACGAACACTGAAGCTTTCTTT.

The CDR3 reads CASSLGQPPLHF. The CDR3 nucleotides read TGCGCCAGCAGCTTGGGACAGCCGCCCCTCCACTTT. The chain couples TRBV5-1 to TRBJ1-6; a possible D gene is TRBD1 (5 bases). This CDR3 has 12 residues. Trimming shortened V by 0 bases and J by 13 bases, and 8 bases separated the two germline ends. The V gene's germline CDR1 is SGHRS and CDR2 YFSETQ.

The chain uses TRBV2 and TRBJ2-3, with D possibly TRBD2 on 6 matching bases. V was clipped by 7 bases and J by 1 base, with 15 bases between them. Germline lookup yields CDR1 SNHLY and CDR2 FYNNEI. There are 15 residues in the CDR3. CDR3 sequence: CASIWGTRGTDTQYF. CDR3 in DNA: TGTGCCAGCATTTGGGGGACTCGGGGCACAGATACGCAGTATTTT.

The chain has TRBV10-3 and TRBJ2-1; 14 bases fit TRBD2. Looked up from germline, CDR1 is ENHRY and CDR2 is SYGVKD. This CDR3 spans 16 amino acids. V was pared by 3 bases and J by 5 bases, with 3 bases of the junction left unmatched. DNA of the CDR3: TGTGCCATCAGTGACTCGACTAGCGGGGGGGACAATGAGCAGTTCTTC. Translated, it gives CAISDSTSGGDNEQFF.

The chain couples TRBV19 to TRBJ1-5, with TRBD1 matching over 8 bases. Germline CDR1 and CDR2: LNHDA and SQIVND (reference sequence). There are 16 residues in the CDR3. V lost 6 bases to trimming and J lost 0 bases; unmatched junction nucleotides: 7. In nucleotides, the CDR3 is TGTGCCAGTAGCATGACAGGGGTTAATAGCAATCAGCCCCAGCATTTT. Its protein is CASSMTGVNSNQPQHF.

This sequence joins TRBV28 and TRBJ1-6; 7 bases match TRBD1. CDR3 length: 17 amino acids. CDR1 is MDHEN, CDR2 SYDVKM, per germline. J was trimmed by 5 bases and V by 6 bases; bases with no gene match: 13. DNA of the CDR3: TGTGCCAGCAGGCGCCGGGAGGGGGCGAAGGATAATTCACCCCTCCACTTT. It encodes CASRRREGAKDNSPLHF.

The chain uses TRBV6-4 and TRBJ2-3, with a tentative D call TRBD1 (6 bases). Germline CDR1 and CDR2: MRHNA and SNTAGT. The CDR3 runs 14 residues. The V end lost 6 bases, the J end lost 1 base, and 11 bases lay between the germline ends. In DNA form, the CDR3 reads TGTGCCAGCAGCATCAAGGGGGGCACAGATACGCAGTATTTT. The encoded protein is CASSIKGGTDTQYF.

This clone has a single count. This sequence joins TRBV7-3 and TRBJ2-3; the D is unclear. Trimming took 0 bases from V and 0 from J, leaving 7 bases between them. Germline CDR1 SGHTA, CDR2 FQGTGA. The CDR3 is 15 residues long. CDR3 bases: TGTGCCAGCAGCTTAACTGGGCCGAGCACAGATACGCAGTATTTT. It encodes CASSLTGPSTDTQYF.

The chain is built from TRBV7-8 and TRBJ1-6, with 9 nucleotides matching TRBD1. Germline CDR1 reads SGHVS; CDR2 reads FQNEAQ. The V segment lost 2 bases and the J segment 6 bases; nucleotides outside the gene matches: 2. The CDR3 has 15 residues. DNA for the CDR3: TGTGCCAGCAGCTTATCGGGACAGGGTAATTCACCCCTCCACTTT. Amino acid sequence: CASSLSGQGNSPLHF.

The chain is built from TRBV6-5 and TRBJ1-1; tentative D call: TRBD1 (6 bases). The germline CDR1 and CDR2 sequences are MNHEY and SVGAGI. This CDR3 region has 13 residues. V was shortened by 6 bases and J by 1 base, with 9 bases between the two germline ends. In DNA form, the CDR3 reads TGTGCCAGCAGGCTACAGGGGAACACTGAAGCTTTCTTT. Amino acid sequence: CASRLQGNTEAFF.

This sequence joins TRBV5-1 and TRBJ2-2, with 7 bases lining up with TRBD1. The V gene's germline CDR1 is SGHRS and CDR2 YFSETQ. The CDR3 extends over 13 amino acids. V trimming: 7 bases; J trimming: 6 bases; junction bases outside the gene matches: 6. The CDR3 nucleotides are TGCGCCAGCGGTGACAGGGACCCCGGGGAGCTGTTTTTT. Its translation: CASGDRDPGELFF. Drawing the rest from reference TRBV5-1 and TRBJ2-2, the complete variable domain is KAGVTQTPRYLIKTRGQQVTLSCSPISGHRSVSWYQQTPGQGLQFLFEYFSETQRNKGNFPGRFSGRQFSNSRSEMNVSTLELGDSALYLCASGDRDPGELFFGEGSRLTVL.

The rearrangement uses TRBV7-8 and TRBJ2-2; 7 nucleotides agree with TRBD2. V trimming: 0 bases; J trimming: 7 bases; junction bases outside the gene matches: 5. The CDR3 has 15 residues. CDR1 and CDR2 (germline): SGHVS, FQNEAQ. CDR3 nucleotide sequence: TGTGCCAGCAGCTTAGCGGGAGGGCAACACGGGGAGCTGTTTTTT. Its protein is CASSLAGGQHGELFF. Looking up the rest from reference TRBV7-8 and TRBJ2-2 gives the full variable domain: GAGVSQSPRYKVAKRGQDVALRCDPISGHVSLFWYQQALGQGPEFLTYFQNEAQLDKSGLPSDRFFAERPEGSVSTLKIQRTQQEDSAVYLCASSLAGGQHGELFFGEGSRLTVL.

The rearrangement links TRBV5-6 to TRBJ1-1; 7 bases fit TRBD1. The V gene's germline CDR1 is SGHDT and CDR2 YYEEEE. Trimming at V came to 1 base and at J to 5 bases, leaving 5 bases not matched to a gene. The CDR3 is 14 residues long. The CDR3, as DNA: TGTGCCAGCAGCTTGAACAGGGGAGGAACTGAAGCTTTCTTT. Its protein product is CASSLNRGGTEAFF. Full variable domain (missing parts from reference TRBV5-6 and TRBJ1-1): DAGVTQSPTHLIKTRGQQVTLRCSPKSGHDTVSWYQQALGQGPQFIFQYYEEEERQRGNFPDRFSGHQFPNYSSELNVNALLLGDSALYLCASSLNRGGTEAFFGQGTRLTVV.

The V gene is TRBV3-1 (or the pseudogene TRBV3-2), the J gene TRBJ2-3; D perhaps matches TRBD1 (5 bases). With 1 base removed from V and 3 bases from J, the gap between germline ends came to 11 bases. There are 15 residues in the CDR3. Germline lookup yields CDR1 LGHDT and CDR2 YNNKEL (reference sequence). The CDR3 is CASSQGASGTDTQYF. CDR3 coding DNA: TGTGCCAGCAGCCAAGGAGCATCAGGGACAGATACGCAGTATTTT.

This chain joins TRBV7-6 and TRBJ1-2, with TRBD1 as a possible D gene (5 bases). Germline V lookup: CDR1 SGHVS, CDR2 FNYEAQ. The CDR3 is 13 amino acids. V was cut by 4 bases and J by 4 bases, with 10 bases left in between. CDR3 sequence reads: CASSSGISYGYTF. CDR3 in DNA: TGTGCCAGCAGCTCAGGGATTTCCTATGGCTACACCTTC. Full variable domain (rest looked up from reference TRBV7-6 and TRBJ1-2): GAGVSQSPRYKVTKRGQDVALRCDPISGHVSLYWYRQALGQGPEFLTYFNYEAQQDKSGLPNDRFSAERPEGSISTLTIQRTEQRDSAMYRCASSSGISYGYTFGSGTRLTVV.

This clone was detected only a few times. V gene TRBV19 combines with J gene TRBJ1-3; the D gene is possibly TRBD1 (5 bases). Germline V lookup: CDR1 LNHDA, CDR2 SQIVND (reference sequence). The V gene lost 8 bases and the J gene lost 4 bases, with 15 bases spanning the gap. This CDR3 has 14 amino acids. The DNA for the CDR3 is TGTGCCAGTGGCCGGACGGGGGAAGGAAACACCATATATTTT. Amino acid sequence: CASGRTGEGNTIYF. Looking up the rest from reference TRBV19 and TRBJ1-3 gives the full variable domain: DGGITQSPKYLFRKEGQNVTLSCEQNLNHDAMYWYRQDPGQGLRLIYYSQIVNDFQKGDIAEGYSVSREKKESFPLTVTSAQKNPTAFYLCASGRTGEGNTIYFGEGSWLTVV.

The genes are TRBV7-2 and TRBJ2-1; TRBD2 matches 10 bases. CDR1 and CDR2 (germline): SGHTA, FQGNSA. Trimming at V came to 7 bases and at J to 4 bases, leaving 7 bases not matched to a gene. There are 15 residues in the CDR3. The CDR3 nucleotides are TGTGCCAGCACCTCCCGGACTAGCGGATACAATGAGCAGTTCTTC. Its protein product is CASTSRTSGYNEQFF.

J is TRBJ1-1 and V is TRBV5-1, with D unclear. V was shortened by 3 bases and J by 6 bases, with 15 bases between the two germline ends. CDR1 is SGHRS and CDR2 is YFSETQ in the germline V gene. The CDR3 contains 14 residues. The CDR3 loop is CASSSLALQAEAFF. The CDR3 region has the DNA TGCGCCAGCAGCTCGCTGGCCTTACAAGCTGAAGCTTTCTTT.

About this clone itself: The same CDR3 also results from other DNA sequences found in this sample. V is TRBV28 and J is TRBJ1-1; D is ambiguous. Trimming took 3 bases from V and 4 from J, leaving 3 bases between them. Germline CDR1 and CDR2: MDHEN and SYDVKM. CDR3 length equals 11 residues. The CDR3 DNA reads as TGTGCCAGCAGTTTCCGCACTGAAGCTTTCTTT. This encodes CASSFRTEAFF. Together with reference TRBV28 and TRBJ1-1, the CDR3 gives the full variable domain: DVKVTQSSRYLVKRTGEKVFLECVQDMDHENMFWYRQDPGLGLRLIYFSYDVKMKEKGDIPEGYSVSREKKERFSLILESASTNQTSMYLCASSFRTEAFFGQGTRLTVV.

The gene calls are TRBV2 and TRBJ2-7, with 9 positions matching TRBD2. The germline V gene encodes CDR1 SNHLY and CDR2 FYNNEI. J gave up 2 bases and V 4 bases, and 3 bases lay outside the gene matches. The CDR3 is 14 amino acids. CDR3 in DNA: TGTGCCAGCAGTGGACTAGCGGTAACCTACGAGCAGTACTTC. It yields the protein CASSGLAVTYEQYF.